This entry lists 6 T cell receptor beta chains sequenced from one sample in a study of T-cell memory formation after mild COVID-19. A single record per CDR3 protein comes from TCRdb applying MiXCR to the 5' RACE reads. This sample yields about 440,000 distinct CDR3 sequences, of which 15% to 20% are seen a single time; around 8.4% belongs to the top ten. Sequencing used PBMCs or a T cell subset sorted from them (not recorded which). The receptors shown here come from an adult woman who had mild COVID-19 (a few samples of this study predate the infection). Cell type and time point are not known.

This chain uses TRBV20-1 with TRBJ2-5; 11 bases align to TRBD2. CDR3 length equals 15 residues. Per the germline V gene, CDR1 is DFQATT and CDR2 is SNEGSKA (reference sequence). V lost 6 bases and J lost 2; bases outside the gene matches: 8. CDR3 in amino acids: CSAPRTSGWQETQYF. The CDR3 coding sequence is TGCAGTGCCCCCCGGACTAGCGGGTGGCAAGAGACCCAGTACTTC.

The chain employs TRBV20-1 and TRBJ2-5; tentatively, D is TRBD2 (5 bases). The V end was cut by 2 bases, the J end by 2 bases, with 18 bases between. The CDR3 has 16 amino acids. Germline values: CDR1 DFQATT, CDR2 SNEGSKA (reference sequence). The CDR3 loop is CSARTDGWRAQETQYF. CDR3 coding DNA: TGCAGTGCTAGAACAGACGGGTGGCGGGCTCAAGAGACCCAGTACTTC.

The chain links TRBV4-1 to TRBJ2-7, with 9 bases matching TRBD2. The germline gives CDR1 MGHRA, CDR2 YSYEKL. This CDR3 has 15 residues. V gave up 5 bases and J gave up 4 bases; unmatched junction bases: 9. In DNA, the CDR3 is TGCGCCAGCAGCACGGGGGCTAGCGGGGAATACGAGCAGTACTTC. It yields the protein CASSTGASGEYEQYF.

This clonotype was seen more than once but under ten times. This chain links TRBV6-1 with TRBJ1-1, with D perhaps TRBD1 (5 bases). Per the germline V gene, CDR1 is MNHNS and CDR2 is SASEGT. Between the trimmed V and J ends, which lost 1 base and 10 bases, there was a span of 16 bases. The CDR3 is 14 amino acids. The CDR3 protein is CASSEGATGGGAFF. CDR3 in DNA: TGTGCCAGCAGTGAAGGGGCGACGGGCGGGGGAGCTTTCTTT.

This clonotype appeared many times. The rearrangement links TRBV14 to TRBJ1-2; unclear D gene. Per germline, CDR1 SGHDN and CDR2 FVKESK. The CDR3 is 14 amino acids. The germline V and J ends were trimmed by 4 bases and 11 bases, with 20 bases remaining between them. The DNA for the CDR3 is TGTGCCAGCAGCCCTTTATATGGCCCCTGGCTTTACACCTTC. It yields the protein CASSPLYGPWLYTF.

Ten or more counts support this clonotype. This CDR3 reads CASSYSSGGASYNEQFF. The CDR3 coding sequence is TGTGCCAGCAGTTACTCTAGCGGGGGGGCAAGCTACAATGAGCAGTTCTTC. The genes are TRBV6-5 and TRBJ2-1; 11 nucleotides align to TRBD2. Trimming took 0 bases from V and 3 from J; bases not matched to a gene: 4. The CDR3 loop spans 17 amino acids. The germline V gene has CDR1 MNHEY and CDR2 SVGAGI.